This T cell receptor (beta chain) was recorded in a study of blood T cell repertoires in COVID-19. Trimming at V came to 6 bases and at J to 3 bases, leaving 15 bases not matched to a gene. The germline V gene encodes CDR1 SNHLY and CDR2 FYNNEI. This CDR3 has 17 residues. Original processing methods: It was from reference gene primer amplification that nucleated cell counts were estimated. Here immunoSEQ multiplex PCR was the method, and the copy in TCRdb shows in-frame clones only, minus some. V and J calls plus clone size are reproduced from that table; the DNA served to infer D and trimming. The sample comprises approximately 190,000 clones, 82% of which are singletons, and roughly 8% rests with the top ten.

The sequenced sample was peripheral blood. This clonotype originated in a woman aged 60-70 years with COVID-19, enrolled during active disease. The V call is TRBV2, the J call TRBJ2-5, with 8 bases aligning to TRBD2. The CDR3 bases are TGTGCCAGCAGAGGTCCACACCGTAGCGGGACTGAAGAGACCCAGTACTTC. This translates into CASRGPHRSGTEETQYF.